Each of the 21 T cell receptor beta chains below was sequenced from the same sample in a study of blood T cell repertoires in COVID-19. The method was immunoSEQ multiplex PCR; TCRdb's version includes in-frame clones alone and lacks a portion of them. In the table there are 200,000 to 300,000 clones, around 87% of which are singletons. What was sequenced was peripheral blood. The receptors stem from a woman aged 60-70 years with COVID-19, enrolled during active disease.

The genes are TRBV12-5 and TRBJ1-2; tentatively, D is TRBD1 (6 bases). V was trimmed by 1 base and J by 4 bases, leaving 7 bases between them. The CDR3 has 13 amino acids. The V gene's germline CDR1 is LGHNT and CDR2 FRNRAP. CDR3 loop: CASGLGDTYGYTF. The CDR3 nucleotides are TGTGCTAGTGGTTTGGGGGACACCTATGGCTACACCTTC.

The rearrangement links TRBV5-1 to TRBJ2-2, with TRBD2 matching over 9 bases. V trimming: 0 bases; J trimming: 7 bases; junction bases outside the gene matches: 7. Germline CDR1 reads SGHRS; CDR2 reads YFSETQ. The CDR3 sequence is 16 residues long. The CDR3 reads CASSLEIAGAFGELFF. The CDR3 nucleotides are TGCGCCAGCAGCTTGGAGATAGCGGGAGCGTTCGGGGAGCTGTTTTTT.

This chain connects TRBV24-1 to TRBJ1-1; D may be TRBD1 (5 bases). V was trimmed by 8 bases and J by 4 bases, leaving 10 bases between them. Germline V gene lookup returns CDR1 KGHDR and CDR2 SFDVKD. The CDR3 runs to 12 residues. CDR3 loop: CATNGGGTEAFF. CDR3 sequence (DNA): TGTGCCACCAACGGGGGGGGCACTGAAGCTTTCTTT.

The gene calls are TRBV5-5 and TRBJ2-3, with 7 bases that match TRBD1. Trimming took 5 bases from V and 3 from J; bases not matched to a gene: 9. The CDR3 runs to 15 residues. The germline CDR1 and CDR2 sequences are SGHKS and YYEKEE (reference sequence). The CDR3 DNA is TGTGCCAGCAGACCAACAACGACAGGGACAGATACGCAGTATTTT. It specifies CASRPTTTGTDTQYF.

Note on this clone: Other DNA sequences from this sample encode an identical CDR3 as well. The chain has TRBV30 and TRBJ1-5, with 7 bases aligning to TRBD1. Germline values: CDR1 GTSNPN, CDR2 SVGIG (reference sequence). CDR3 length: 15 amino acids. After removal of 2 bases from V and 4 bases from J, the junction contained 8 bases not matched to a gene. The CDR3 here is CAWSLLDRENQPQHF. DNA of the CDR3: TGTGCCTGGAGTCTCCTCGACAGGGAAAATCAGCCCCAGCATTTT.

This chain connects TRBV9 to TRBJ2-7; 7 bases are shared with TRBD1. Germline V gene data show CDR1 as SGDLS and CDR2 as YYNGEE. V was clipped by 0 bases and J by 6 bases; unmatched bases: 9. CDR3 length: 15 amino acids. The CDR3 DNA follows: TGTGCCAGCAGCGTAGGTAGGACAGGTTATAGCGAGCAGTACTTC. It specifies CASSVGRTGYSEQYF.

J is TRBJ1-4 and V is TRBV29-1, with 9 bases aligning to TRBD1. In germline, CDR1 is SQVTM, CDR2 ANQGSEA. This CDR3 has 14 amino acids. V shed 6 bases and J 8 bases; nucleotides not matched to a gene: 10. For the CDR3, the DNA is TGCAGCGTGGGAAAATCAGGACAGGGGGAAAAACTGTTTTTT. Translating gives CSVGKSGQGEKLFF.

As concerns this clone: At one end, the junction sequence differs from germline, possibly due to a read error. The chain links TRBV18 to TRBJ1-2; D is possibly TRBD1 (6 bases). The CDR3 has 12 residues. Germline V CDR1 and CDR2: KGHSH, LQKENI. The CDR3 coding sequence is TGTGCCAGCTCACCAGGGGACATGAGCTACAGATTC. Encoded protein: CASSPGDMSYRF.

This clone was counted a few times. The chain is built from TRBV9 and TRBJ1-1, with D uncertain. The V gene's germline CDR1 is SGDLS and CDR2 YYNGEE. The CDR3 is 14 amino acids. Deletions cut 2 bases from V and 5 bases from J, with 13 bases between. In nucleotides, the CDR3 is TGTGCCAGCAGCGTCGGCTGGGCATCGACTGAAGCTTTCTTT. It yields the protein CASSVGWASTEAFF.

The chain recombines TRBV28 with TRBJ2-3; possibly TRBD2 for D (5 bases). There are 17 residues in the CDR3. The V end was cut by 5 bases, the J end by 6 bases, with 24 bases between. The germline V gene encodes CDR1 MDHEN and CDR2 SYDVKM. Here the CDR3 DNA reads TGTGCCAGCAGTCGCGTTGCCGCCGTCCAGTCGGGGGATACGCAGTATTTT. Translation gives CASSRVAAVQSGDTQYF.

In its sample, this clone was seen once. The chain couples TRBV7-2 to TRBJ2-3, with 8 bases fitting TRBD2. With 0 bases clipped from V and 3 bases from J, the junction kept 2 bases outside the gene matches. The CDR3 covers 15 residues. Germline CDR1 SGHTA, CDR2 FQGNSA. CDR3 nucleotides: TGTGCCAGCAGCTTAGCGCAGCGGGAGACAGATACGCAGTATTTT. Translation gives CASSLAQRETDTQYF.

This chain uses TRBV6-6 with TRBJ2-1, with TRBD1 matching 7 bases. There are 16 residues in the CDR3. CDR1 is MNHNY and CDR2 is SVGAGI in the germline V gene (reference sequence). V lost 5 bases and J lost 6; bases outside the gene matches: 13. CDR3: CASSRPSYRGANEQFF. The CDR3 DNA reads TGTGCCAGCAGTCGACCATCTTACAGGGGTGCCAATGAGCAGTTCTTC.

The genes are TRBV18 and TRBJ2-5; D may be TRBD2 (6 bases). The germline CDR1 and CDR2 sequences are KGHSH and LQKENI. V dropped 3 bases and J dropped 5 bases, with 10 bases sitting between them. The CDR3 runs to 13 residues. The CDR3 DNA is TGTGCCAGCTCACCTTACGCGGGGGAGACCCAGTACTTC. Protein product: CASSPYAGETQYF.

The V gene is TRBV18, the J gene TRBJ2-3, with a possible D match to TRBD2 (6 bases). Germline CDR1 KGHSH, CDR2 LQKENI. The CDR3 consists of 13 residues. Trimming removed 3 bases at V and 5 bases at J, with 9 bases between. DNA for the CDR3: TGTGCCAGCTCACCCATCGGGAGAGATACGCAGTATTTT. It is translated as CASSPIGRDTQYF.

V and J are TRBV2 and TRBJ2-3; weak D call: TRBD2 (7 bases). This CDR3 contains 15 residues. Deletions cut 3 bases from V and 4 bases from J, with 14 bases between. Germline V CDR1 and CDR2: SNHLY, FYNNEI. The CDR3 protein is CASSELLGGPDTQYF. Written as DNA, the CDR3 is TGTGCCAGCAGTGAGTTGTTGGGGGGGCCAGATACGCAGTATTTT.

V gene TRBV5-1 combines with J gene TRBJ2-3; D is unresolved. V lost 4 bases and J lost 2, with 11 bases in between. The CDR3 consists of 14 residues. Germline CDR1 reads SGHRS; CDR2 reads YFSETQ. CDR3 sequence: CASSPTTATDTQYF. The CDR3 bases are TGCGCCAGCAGCCCCACGACTGCCACAGATACGCAGTATTTT.

V usage is TRBV28 and J usage is TRBJ2-7; the D gene is possibly TRBD1 (7 bases). Trimming removed 8 bases from V and 7 bases from J, with 15 bases in between. In germline, CDR1 is MDHEN, CDR2 SYDVKM. The CDR3 sequence is 12 residues long. The CDR3 sequence: CASSQGGWEQYF. In nucleotides, the CDR3 is TGTGCCAGCTCCCAGGGGGGATGGGAGCAGTACTTC.

The chain recombines TRBV24-1 with TRBJ2-6; a possible D gene is TRBD1 (7 bases). Germline V gives CDR1 KGHDR, CDR2 SFDVKD. With 3 bases removed from V and 2 bases from J, the gap between germline ends came to 16 bases. This CDR3 contains 18 residues. CDR3: CATSDGGGHWPGANVLTF. In DNA, the CDR3 is TGTGCCACCAGTGATGGAGGGGGCCACTGGCCTGGGGCCAACGTCCTGACTTTC.

This clone has only a few counts. The rearrangement uses TRBV7-3 and TRBJ2-1, with 7 bases that match TRBD2. The CDR3 extends over 16 amino acids. Germline V CDR1 and CDR2: SGHTA, FQGTGA. The V and J ends lost 2 bases and 0 bases, in that order; junction bases with no gene match: 4. CDR3 sequence (DNA): TGTGCCAGCAGCTTAGCAAGCGGGACCTCCTACAATGAGCAGTTCTTC. It encodes CASSLASGTSYNEQFF.

The chain is built from TRBV19 and TRBJ1-1, with D unclear. The V end lost 0 bases, the J end lost 3 bases, and 5 bases lay between the germline ends. Per germline, CDR1 LNHDA and CDR2 SQIVND (reference sequence). This CDR3 comprises 13 residues. CDR3 region: CASSIDSHTEAFF. The CDR3 coding sequence is TGTGCCAGTAGTATAGACAGTCACACTGAAGCTTTCTTT.

The V gene is TRBV7-2, the J gene TRBJ2-7, with TRBD1 matching 7 bases. V was clipped by 4 bases and J by 3 bases; unmatched bases: 3. This CDR3 is 13 amino acids long. Germline CDR1 is SGHTA and CDR2 is FQGNSA. CDR3 DNA: TGTGCCAGCAGCTCTGGGACAGACTACGAGCAGTACTTC. Protein product: CASSSGTDYEQYF.